This entry describes one T cell receptor beta chain. Its antigen is not known. Sequencing relied on a cDNA template that was reverse transcribed from extracted RNA. Data came from immunoSEQ multiplex PCR; TCRdb stores just in-frame clones and leaves some out. The sample consists of roughly 200,000 clones, 40% to 65% of them appearing once. Sample treatment: oral pan-JAK inhibitor, 5-10 mg twice daily. Both CD4+ and CD8+ T cells were separated by sorting PBMCs. V lost 5 bases and J lost 3, with 11 bases in between. The CDR3 contains 14 residues. Germline V gene data show CDR1 as LNHDA and CDR2 as SQIVND (reference sequence). This entry comes from a study of CD8+ T cells in alopecia areata. On the study more broadly: Severity among treated patients was scored by the percentage of scalp area affected. Study findings and constraints: There were many expanded lesional clones persisting in scalp and blood during tofacitinib. For lesional scalp, especially alopecia totalis/universalis, clonality was higher than in normal scalp.

The receptor was isolated from a human donor with alopecia areata. The specimen comprised CD8+ T cells sorted from blood, sampled at week 24, from a patient treated with tofacitinib. The gene calls are TRBV19 and TRBJ1-5; D gene ambiguous. The DNA of the CDR3 is TGTGCCAGTAGTCCGCGGGATCACAATCAGCCCCAGCATTTT. Its protein is CASSPRDHNQPQHF.